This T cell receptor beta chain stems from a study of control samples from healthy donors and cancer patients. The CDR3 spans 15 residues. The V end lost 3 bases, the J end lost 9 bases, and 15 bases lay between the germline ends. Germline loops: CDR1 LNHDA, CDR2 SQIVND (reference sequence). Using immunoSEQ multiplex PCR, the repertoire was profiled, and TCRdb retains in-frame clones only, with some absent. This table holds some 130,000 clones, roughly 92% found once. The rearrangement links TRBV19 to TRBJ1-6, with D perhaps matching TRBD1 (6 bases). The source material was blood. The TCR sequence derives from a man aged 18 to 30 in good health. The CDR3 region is CASSIRRGGGSPLHF. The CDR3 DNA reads TGTGCCAGTAGTATCCGGAGGGGGGGTGGTTCACCCCTCCACTTT.